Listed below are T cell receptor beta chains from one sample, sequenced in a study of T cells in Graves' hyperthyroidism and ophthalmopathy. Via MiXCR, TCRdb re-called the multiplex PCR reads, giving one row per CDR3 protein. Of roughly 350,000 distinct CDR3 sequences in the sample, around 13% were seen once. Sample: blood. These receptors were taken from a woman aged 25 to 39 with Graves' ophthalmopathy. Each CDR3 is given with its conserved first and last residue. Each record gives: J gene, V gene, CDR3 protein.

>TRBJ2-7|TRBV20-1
CSASDRGIIHEQYF
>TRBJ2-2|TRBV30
CAWSVGAVGELFF
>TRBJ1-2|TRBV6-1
CASSEGRATNYGYTF
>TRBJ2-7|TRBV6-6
CASSYLMGFRDRAYEQYF
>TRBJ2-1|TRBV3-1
CASSHITTGETYNEQFF
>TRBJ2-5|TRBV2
CASGRLAGEQETQYF
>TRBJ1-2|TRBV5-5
CASSPSPGDYGYTF
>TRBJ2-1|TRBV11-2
CASALGQGHHNEQFF
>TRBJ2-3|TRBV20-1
CSAPGTSGATDTQYF
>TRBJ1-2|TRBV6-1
CASSQDREGGYTF
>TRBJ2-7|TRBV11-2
CASSPTSGKIYEQYF
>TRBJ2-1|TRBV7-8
CASSFPGLAGGHEQFF
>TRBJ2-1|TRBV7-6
CASSLVQGANEQFF
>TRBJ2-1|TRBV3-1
CASSQSPGGKNEQFF
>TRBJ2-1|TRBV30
CAWDHVGSNEQFF
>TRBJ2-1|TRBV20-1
CSAPGTGTFRARFRDEQFF
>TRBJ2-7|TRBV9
CASSVDGNPGGKEQYF
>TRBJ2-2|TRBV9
CASSPGWGQLTGELFF